What follows describes a single TCR beta chain. This record comes from a study of shared clonotypes between healthy human individuals. Positively selected for CCR7, the CD45RO-negative cells used as naive CD8 cells excluded terminally differentiated effector memory CD45RA+ cells. TCRdb's table, derived via immunoSEQ multiplex PCR, lists solely in-frame clones and lacks some. The table shows around 2.1 million clones, with about 92% occurring only once. This CDR3 contains 15 residues. V lost 7 bases and J lost 7; bases outside the gene matches: 10. CDR1 MRHNA and CDR2 SNTAGT come from the germline V gene.

This sequence joins TRBV6-4 and TRBJ1-1, with 12 bases fitting TRBD1. The origin of this receptor is a man between 18 and 29 years old in good health. Some clones in this sample may be carry-over from other donors' samples. Sequencing was carried out using naive CD8+ T cells from PBMCs. DNA of the CDR3: TGTGCCAGCAAACCCGGGACAGGGGGCTCCTATGAAGCTTTCTTT. It is translated as CASKPGTGGSYEAFF.